Presented here are 22 T cell receptor beta chains from one specimen sequenced in a study of glioma-infiltrating T cells after dendritic cell vaccination. Sequencing used immunoSEQ multiplex PCR; TCRdb keeps in-frame clones, though not all of them. This sample has around 96,000 clones, with around three quarters found just once. Sequencing used blood, obtained before dendritic cell vaccination. The receptors originated from a human donor with glioblastoma.

The V and J genes are TRBV5-6 and TRBJ1-1, with D unclear. Germline loops: CDR1 SGHDT, CDR2 YYEEEE. This CDR3 spans 13 amino acids. Trimming took 4 bases from V and 6 from J, leaving 13 bases between them. The CDR3 loop reads CASSPSARAEAFF. The CDR3 DNA follows: TGTGCCAGCAGCCCCTCGGCGAGGGCTGAAGCTTTCTTT.

The genes are TRBV5-4 and TRBJ2-1, with 9 bases aligning to TRBD1. The CDR3 extends over 16 amino acids. V was pared by 3 bases and J by 2 bases, with 6 bases of the junction left unmatched. Germline V gives CDR1 SGHNT, CDR2 YYREEE (reference sequence). CDR3 in amino acids: CASSSGTGSPYNEQFF. The CDR3 DNA reads as TGTGCCAGCAGCTCCGGGACAGGGAGCCCCTACAATGAGCAGTTCTTC. Supplemented by reference TRBV5-4 and TRBJ2-1, the full variable domain reads ETGVTQSPTHLIKTRGQQVTLRCSSQSGHNTVSWYQQALGQGPQFIFQYYREEENGRGNFPPRFSGLQFPNYSSELNVNALELDDSALYLCASSSGTGSPYNEQFFGPGTRLTVL.

This chain links TRBV13 with TRBJ2-5, with D perhaps matching TRBD1 (5 bases). Per germline, CDR1 PRHDT and CDR2 FYEKMQ (reference sequence). This CDR3 comprises 14 residues. V was trimmed by 6 bases and J by 1 base, leaving 12 bases between them. CDR3 in amino acids: CASSYRQTQETQYF. The CDR3 DNA sequence: TGTGCCAGCAGTTACAGACAGACCCAAGAGACCCAGTACTTC.

At least ten counts were recorded for this clone. The chain has TRBV28 and TRBJ2-7; no clear D. V dropped 5 bases and J dropped 1 base, with 9 bases sitting between them. The CDR3 length is 13 residues. Per germline, CDR1 MDHEN and CDR2 SYDVKM. The CDR3 sequence is CASSGPPSYEQYF. The CDR3 nucleotides are TGTGCCAGCAGTGGGCCGCCTTCCTACGAGCAGTACTTC.

This clone showed up just once. A read error may account for a junction end that differs from germline. This CDR3 reads CASSPPGGGRTLVF. The CDR3 bases are TGTGCCAGCAGTCCCCCCGGTGGGGGCAGGACTCTGGTCTTT. The chain combines TRBV27 with TRBJ1-1; possible D gene TRBD1, 6 bases. The CDR3 runs to 14 residues. Germline assignment: CDR1 MNHEY and CDR2 SMNVEV (reference sequence).

The rearrangement uses TRBV9 and TRBJ2-3; D is possibly TRBD1 (5 bases). V was shortened by 0 bases and J by 6 bases, with 20 bases between the two germline ends. Germline V gene data show CDR1 as SGDLS and CDR2 as YYNGEE. This CDR3 is built from 17 residues. DNA for the CDR3: TGTGCCAGCAGCGTAGTTATGTTGGGGCAGGGTCCCGATACGCAGTATTTT. Amino acids: CASSVVMLGQGPDTQYF.

The chain combines TRBV9 with TRBJ2-5; TRBD2 matches at 8 bases. This CDR3 is built from 13 residues. V dropped 0 bases and J dropped 11; count of bases not matched to a gene: 6. Germline assignment: CDR1 SGDLS and CDR2 YYNGEE. CDR3 sequence: CASSVEGGGPQYF. In DNA, the CDR3 is TGTGCCAGCAGCGTAGAGGGCGGGGGGCCTCAGTACTTC. The variable domain in full, with the rest retrieved from reference TRBV9 and TRBJ2-5, is DSGVTQTPKHLITATGQRVTLRCSPRSGDLSVYWYQQSLDQGLQFLIQYYNGEERAKGNILERFSAQQFPDLHSELNLSSLELGDSALYFCASSVEGGGPQYFGPGTRLLVL.

The chain carries TRBV4-2 and TRBJ2-5; 12 nucleotides align to TRBD2. CDR1 LGHNA and CDR2 YNFKEQ come from the germline V gene. This CDR3 contains 16 residues. V lost 1 base to trimming and J lost 5 bases; unmatched junction nucleotides: 5. CDR3 in DNA: TGTGCCAGCAGCCAAGGACTAGCGGGAGTAGGGGAGACCCAGTACTTC. Translated, it gives CASSQGLAGVGETQYF.

CDR3 region: CASMSSGRAHEQYF. The CDR3, as DNA: TGTGCCAGCATGAGTAGCGGGAGGGCCCACGAGCAGTACTTC. This chain connects TRBV6-5 to TRBJ2-7; 11 bases are shared with TRBD2. The CDR3 contains 14 residues. J gave up 5 bases and V 7 bases, and 7 bases lay outside the gene matches. CDR1 is MNHEY and CDR2 is SVGAGI in the germline V gene.

The chain combines TRBV4-2 with TRBJ2-3, with TRBD2 matching 7 bases. Germline values: CDR1 LGHNA, CDR2 YNFKEQ. The CDR3 consists of 17 residues. V lost 0 bases to trimming and J lost 4 bases; unmatched junction nucleotides: 10. CDR3 sequence: CASSQESGKAGADTQYF. Here the CDR3 DNA reads TGTGCCAGCAGCCAAGAGAGCGGGAAGGCGGGCGCAGATACGCAGTATTTT.

The chain employs TRBV11-2 and TRBJ2-7, with D maybe TRBD2 (6 bases). This CDR3 is built from 16 residues. Trimming took 5 bases from V and 0 from J, leaving 17 bases between them. CDR1 SGHAT and CDR2 FQNNGV come from the germline V gene. The CDR3 protein is CASSLGLITNSYEQYF. CDR3 nucleotide sequence: TGTGCCAGCAGCCTGGGACTGATTACCAACTCCTACGAGCAGTACTTC.

The chain links TRBV19 to TRBJ2-7, with 7 bases fitting TRBD1. The CDR3 totals 15 residues. The V and J ends lost 5 bases and 4 bases, in that order; junction bases with no gene match: 11. Germline V gives CDR1 LNHDA, CDR2 SQIVND (reference sequence). The CDR3 is CASSALGQSPYEQYF. The CDR3 region has the DNA TGTGCCAGTAGTGCTCTGGGACAGTCACCTTACGAGCAGTACTTC.

The rearrangement uses TRBV5-1 and TRBJ2-1; TRBD2 might be the D (6 bases). Between the trimmed V and J ends, which lost 3 bases and 4 bases, there was a span of 8 bases. CDR3 length equals 13 residues. Germline CDR1 and CDR2: SGHRS and YFSETQ. CDR3 nucleotides: TGCGCCAGCAGCTCGGGACTTTACAATGAGCAGTTCTTC. The encoded protein is CASSSGLYNEQFF.

This clone was picked up a small number of times. The chain couples TRBV4-1 to TRBJ1-2, with D maybe TRBD1 (5 bases). The germline V gene has CDR1 MGHRA and CDR2 YSYEKL. The CDR3 has 16 amino acids. Trimming left V 1 base short and J 1 base short, with 13 bases between. In nucleotides, the CDR3 is TGCGCCAGCAGCCAAGTTGTATCAGGGAATAACTATGGCTACACCTTC. The encoded protein is CASSQVVSGNNYGYTF.

This sequence joins TRBV6-1 and TRBJ1-2; TRBD1 matches at 7 bases. Germline CDR1 is MNHNS and CDR2 is SASEGT. The CDR3 extends over 14 amino acids. Trimming removed 7 bases from V and 3 bases from J; junction bases left unmatched: 8. CDR3 in DNA: TGTGCCAGCACCCCCGGGACAGACCACTATGGCTACACCTTC. Its protein product is CASTPGTDHYGYTF.

This sequence joins TRBV27 and TRBJ2-7; D is possibly TRBD1 (7 bases). V was pared by 6 bases and J by 8 bases, with 20 bases between. Looked up from germline, CDR1 is MNHEY and CDR2 is SMNVEV (reference sequence). This CDR3 region has 14 residues. Here the CDR3 DNA reads TGTGCCAGCAGGGGGGGACAGTCTCCTACGCAGCAGTACTTC. Protein: CASRGGQSPTQQYF.

This clone was counted only a few times. This chain connects TRBV7-9 to TRBJ1-2; unclear D gene. Between the trimmed V and J ends, which lost 1 base and 2 bases, there was a span of 8 bases. Germline values: CDR1 SEHNR, CDR2 FQNEAQ (reference sequence). The CDR3 is 14 residues long. The DNA of the CDR3 is TGTGCCAGCAGCTTAGTGGTCAGGAACTATGGCTACACCTTC. This codes for CASSLVVRNYGYTF.

The V gene is TRBV5-5, the J gene TRBJ2-1; 9 positions match TRBD2. This CDR3 region has 19 residues. CDR1 is SGHKS and CDR2 is YYEKEE in the germline V gene (reference sequence). V dropped 0 bases and J dropped 8; count of bases not matched to a gene: 18. The CDR3 sequence is CASSLGLLTLAGTVHEQFF. CDR3 in DNA: TGTGCCAGCAGCTTGGGATTATTGACCCTAGCGGGAACGGTCCATGAGCAGTTCTTC.

This clone has just one count. The genes are TRBV16 and TRBJ2-7; no clear D. Germline V gene data show CDR1 as KGHSY and CDR2 as FQNENV. Trimming left V 4 bases short and J 0 bases short, with 16 bases between. The CDR3 contains 16 residues. CDR3 protein: CASSRSWASRSYEQYF. CDR3 coding DNA: TGTGCCAGCAGCCGGTCTTGGGCATCTCGCTCCTACGAGCAGTACTTC.

The chain links TRBV4-3 to TRBJ2-7; D uncertain. This CDR3 is 14 amino acids long. The germline V gene has CDR1 LGHNA and CDR2 YSLEER. Trimming removed 2 bases from V and 6 bases from J, with 14 bases in between. CDR3 in amino acids: CASSQIHSQFEQYF. CDR3 in DNA: TGCGCCAGCAGCCAAATTCACTCCCAATTCGAGCAGTACTTC.

DNA for the CDR3: TGTGCCAGCAGTGACTCACAGGGGTACGGAAACACCATATATTTT. It codes for CASSDSQGYGNTIYF. The chain recombines TRBV6-1 with TRBJ1-3, with 7 positions matching TRBD1. This CDR3 is 15 amino acids long. Germline loops: CDR1 MNHNS, CDR2 SASEGT. Trimming at V came to 3 bases and at J to 4 bases, leaving 6 bases not matched to a gene.

This chain links TRBV11-2 with TRBJ2-1; the D gene is possibly TRBD2 (6 bases). V gave up 7 bases and J gave up 0 bases, with 10 bases separating them. Germline-derived CDR1 and CDR2 are SGHAT and FQNNGV. This CDR3 region has 14 residues. CDR3 sequence (DNA): TGTGCCAGCACTACTAGCAGCTCCTACAATGAGCAGTTCTTC. Protein product: CASTTSSSYNEQFF.